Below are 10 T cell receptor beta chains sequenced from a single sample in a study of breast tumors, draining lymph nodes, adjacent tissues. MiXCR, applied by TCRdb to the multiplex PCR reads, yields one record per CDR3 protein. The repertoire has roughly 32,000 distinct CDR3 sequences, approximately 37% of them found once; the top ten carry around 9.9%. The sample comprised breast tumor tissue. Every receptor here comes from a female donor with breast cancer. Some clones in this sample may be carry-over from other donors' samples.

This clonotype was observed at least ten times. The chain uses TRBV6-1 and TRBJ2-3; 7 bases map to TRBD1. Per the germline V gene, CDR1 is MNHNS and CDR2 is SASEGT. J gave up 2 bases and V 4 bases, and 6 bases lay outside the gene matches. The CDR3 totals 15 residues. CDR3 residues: CASSGRGQITDTQYF. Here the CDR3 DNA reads TGTGCCAGCAGTGGACGGGGACAGATCACAGATACGCAGTATTTT.

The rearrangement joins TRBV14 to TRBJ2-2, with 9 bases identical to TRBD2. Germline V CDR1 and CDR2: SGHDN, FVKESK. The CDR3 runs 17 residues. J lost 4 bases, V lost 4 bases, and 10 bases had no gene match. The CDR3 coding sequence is TGTGCCAGCAGCCGATTGGGTCTAGCGGGGATCACCGGGGAGCTGTTTTTT. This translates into CASSRLGLAGITGELFF.

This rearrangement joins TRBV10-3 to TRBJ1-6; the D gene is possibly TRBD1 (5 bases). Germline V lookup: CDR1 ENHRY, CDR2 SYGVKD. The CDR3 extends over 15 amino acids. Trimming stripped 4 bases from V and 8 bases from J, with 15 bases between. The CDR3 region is CAISALRQGDSPLHF. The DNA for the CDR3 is TGTGCCATCAGTGCCTTAAGGCAGGGTGATTCACCCCTCCACTTT.

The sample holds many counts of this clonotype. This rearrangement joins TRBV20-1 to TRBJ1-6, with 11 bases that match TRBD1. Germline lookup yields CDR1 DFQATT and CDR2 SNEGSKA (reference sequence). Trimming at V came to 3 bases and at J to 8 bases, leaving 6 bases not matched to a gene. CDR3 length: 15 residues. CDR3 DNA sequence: TGCAGTGCTAGGCGGACAGGGGGCGGTGATTCACCCCTCCACTTT. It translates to CSARRTGGGDSPLHF.

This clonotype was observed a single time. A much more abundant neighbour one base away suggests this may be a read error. CDR3 sequence: CASSDWAGMNTGEVFF. In DNA form, the CDR3 reads TGTGCCAGCAGTGATTGGGCAGGGATGAACACCGGGGAGGTGTTTTTT. The chain carries TRBV3-1 and TRBJ2-2; TRBD2 is a possible D gene (6 bases). The CDR3 contains 16 residues. Looked up from germline, CDR1 is LGHDT and CDR2 is YNNKEL (reference sequence).

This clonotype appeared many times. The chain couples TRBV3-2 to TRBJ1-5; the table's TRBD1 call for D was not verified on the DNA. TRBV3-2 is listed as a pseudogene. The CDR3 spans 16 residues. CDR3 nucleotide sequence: TGTGCCAGCAGCCGACGGGACAGGGGAAGCAATCAGCCCCAGCATTTT. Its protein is CASSRRDRGSNQPQHF.

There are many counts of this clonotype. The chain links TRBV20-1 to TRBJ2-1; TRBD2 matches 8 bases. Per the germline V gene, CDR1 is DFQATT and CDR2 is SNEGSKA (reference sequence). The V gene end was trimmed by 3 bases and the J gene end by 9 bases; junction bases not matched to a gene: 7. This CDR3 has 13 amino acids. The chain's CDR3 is CSARSGSKGEQFF. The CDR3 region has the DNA TGCAGTGCTAGGAGCGGGAGTAAGGGTGAGCAGTTCTTC.

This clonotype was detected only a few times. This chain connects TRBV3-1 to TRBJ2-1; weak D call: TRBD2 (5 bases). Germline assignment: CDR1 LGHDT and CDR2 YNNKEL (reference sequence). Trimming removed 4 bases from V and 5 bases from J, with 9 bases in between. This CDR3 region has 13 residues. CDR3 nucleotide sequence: TGTGCCAGCAGCCCCACTAGAGACAATGAGCAGTTCTTC. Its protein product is CASSPTRDNEQFF.

The chain's CDR3 is CSASPSPGDPNIQYF. CDR3 nucleotides: TGCAGTGCTAGTCCCTCCCCGGGTGATCCAAACATTCAGTACTTC. This chain connects TRBV20-1 to TRBJ2-4; D not certain. Trimming left V 3 bases short and J 6 bases short, with 18 bases between. CDR1 and CDR2 (germline): DFQATT, SNEGSKA (reference sequence). The length of the CDR3 is 15 residues.

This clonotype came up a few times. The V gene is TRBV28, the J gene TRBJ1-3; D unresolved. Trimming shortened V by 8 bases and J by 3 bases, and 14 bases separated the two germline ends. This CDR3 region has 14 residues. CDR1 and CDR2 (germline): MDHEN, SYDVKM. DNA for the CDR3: TGTGCCAGCGGCGGGCATACCTATGGAAACACCATATATTTT. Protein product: CASGGHTYGNTIYF.